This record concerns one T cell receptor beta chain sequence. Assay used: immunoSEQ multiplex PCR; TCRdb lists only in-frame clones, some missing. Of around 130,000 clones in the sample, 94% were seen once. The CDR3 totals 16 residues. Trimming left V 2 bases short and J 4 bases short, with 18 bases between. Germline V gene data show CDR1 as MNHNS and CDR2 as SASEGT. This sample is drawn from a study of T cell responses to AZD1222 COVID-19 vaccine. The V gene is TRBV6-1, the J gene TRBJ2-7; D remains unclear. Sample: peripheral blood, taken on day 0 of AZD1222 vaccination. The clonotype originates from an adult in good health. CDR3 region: CASSEKVGYGLYEQYF. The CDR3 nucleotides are TGTGCCAGCAGTGAAAAGGTAGGGTACGGTTTATACGAGCAGTACTTC.